The clone carrying this T cell receptor beta chain has a handful of counts. This sample was taken from a study of blood T cell repertoires in COVID-19. Study at large: Donors in the United States, Italy and Spain gave samples during acute or convalescent COVID-19. Sources were T cells, B-cell-depleted T cells, or PBMCs; the material itself was cDNA or gDNA.

The repertoire was sequenced with immunoSEQ multiplex PCR; TCRdb's copy has only in-frame clones and lacks some. The sample yields about 170,000 clones, 84% seen once. The specimen was peripheral blood. This receptor was identified in a woman aged 80 or over with COVID-19, enrolled during active disease.

CDR3 bases: TGCAGCGTTGAAGCACCGGGACAGGGGACGCAAGAGACCCAGTACTTC. As protein: CSVEAPGQGTQETQYF. This chain links TRBV29-1 with TRBJ2-5; TRBD1 matches at 10 bases. Germline V lookup: CDR1 SQVTM, CDR2 ANQGSEA. J gave up 2 bases and V 1 base, and 7 bases lay outside the gene matches. The CDR3 is 16 residues long.